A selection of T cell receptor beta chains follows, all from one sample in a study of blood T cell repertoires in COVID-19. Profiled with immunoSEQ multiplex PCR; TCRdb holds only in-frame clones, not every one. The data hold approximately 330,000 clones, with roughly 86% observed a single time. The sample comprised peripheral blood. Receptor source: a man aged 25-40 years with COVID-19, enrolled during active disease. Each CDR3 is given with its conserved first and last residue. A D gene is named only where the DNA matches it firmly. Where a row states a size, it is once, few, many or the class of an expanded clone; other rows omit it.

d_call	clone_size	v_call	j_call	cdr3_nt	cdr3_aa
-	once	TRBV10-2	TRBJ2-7	TGCGCCAGCAGTTCGTCAGCCTACGAGCAGTACTTC	CASSSSAYEQYF
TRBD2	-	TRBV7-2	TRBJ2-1	TGTGCCAGCAGCCTGGGACTAGCGGGACTAAAATACGAGGAGTTCTTC	CASSLGLAGLKYEEFF
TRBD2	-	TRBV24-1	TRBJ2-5	TGTGCCACCAGTGATTTGGGCCTAGCGGGAGGGACTATCGAGACCCAGTACTTC	CATSDLGLAGGTIETQYF
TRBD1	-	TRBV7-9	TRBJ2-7	TGTGCCAGCAGCCCATGGGGGACAGGGAAGTCCTACGAGCAGTACTTC	CASSPWGTGKSYEQYF
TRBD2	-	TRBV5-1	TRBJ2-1	TGCGCCAGCAGCTCATCCGGGACTAACAATGAGCAGTTCTTC	CASSSSGTNNEQFF
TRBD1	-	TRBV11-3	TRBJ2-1	TGTGCCAGCAGCTCACCGACAGGGGGCTTGGGGAATGAGCAGTTCTTC	CASSSPTGGLGNEQFF
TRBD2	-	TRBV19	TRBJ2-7	TGTGCCAGTATGCTAGCGGGAGGCCCTTACGAGCAGTACTTC	CASMLAGGPYEQYF
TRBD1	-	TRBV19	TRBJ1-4	TGTGCCAGTAGTATCAAGACAGGGAATGAAAAACTGTTTTTT	CASSIKTGNEKLFF
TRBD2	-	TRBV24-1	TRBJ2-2	TGTGCCACCAGTGATTTGCCCCCGGGACTAGCGGGAGGGCGGACCGGGGAGCTGTTTTTT	CATSDLPPGLAGGRTGELFF
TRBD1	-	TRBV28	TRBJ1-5	TGTGCCAGCAGTTGGGGACAGGGGGCTCATCAGCCCCAGCATTTT	CASSWGQGAHQPQHF
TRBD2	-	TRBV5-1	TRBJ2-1	TGCGCCAGCAGCTCCACCCACGGGGAGGGTTACAATGAGCAGTTCTTC	CASSSTHGEGYNEQFF
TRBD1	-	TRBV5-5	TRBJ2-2	TGTGCCAGCAGCACCCGGACAGGGACCGGGGAGCTGTTTTTT	CASSTRTGTGELFF
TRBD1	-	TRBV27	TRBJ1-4	TGTGCCAGCAGTAGAACCGGGACAGGGAATGAAAAACTGTTTTTT	CASSRTGTGNEKLFF
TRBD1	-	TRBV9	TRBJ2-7	TGTGCCAGCAGCCTCCTCCCCTCCGGGACAGGGGGCGGCGAGCAGTACTTC	CASSLLPSGTGGGEQYF
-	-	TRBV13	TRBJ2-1	TGTGCCAGCAGCTTATTCGTGGGCCGAACGAATGAGCAGTTCTTC	CASSLFVGRTNEQFF
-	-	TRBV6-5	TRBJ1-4	TGTGCCAGCAGTTACTTTTATAATGAAAAACTGTTTTTT	CASSYFYNEKLFF
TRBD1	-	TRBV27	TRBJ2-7	TGTGCCAGCAGTTTGACAGGGATGTACGAGCAGTACTTC	CASSLTGMYEQYF
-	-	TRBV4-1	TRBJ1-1	TGCGCCAGCAGCCAAGTTACAGGGAACACTGAAGCTTTCTTT	CASSQVTGNTEAFF
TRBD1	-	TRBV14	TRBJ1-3	TGTGCCAGCAGACACACAGGGGAATCTGGAAACACCATATATTTT	CASRHTGESGNTIYF
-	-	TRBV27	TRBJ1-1	TGTGCCAGCAGAGTCCCGGGCGGGTTGCGGGCTTTCTTT	CASRVPGGLRAFF
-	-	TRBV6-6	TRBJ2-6	TGTGCCAGCGGGGCGCAGGGTCCAGGGGCCAACGTCCTGACTTTC	CASGAQGPGANVLTF
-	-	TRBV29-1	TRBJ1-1	TGCAGCGTTGATAGGGGGGGCACTGAAGCTTTCTTT	CSVDRGGTEAFF
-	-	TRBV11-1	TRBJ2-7	TGTGCCAGCAGCTTAAGTCGTCAGAAGATCGAGCAGTACTTC	CASSLSRQKIEQYF
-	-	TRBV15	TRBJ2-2	TGTGCCACCAGCAGGACCAGGGGGGCCGGGGAGCTGTTTTTT	CATSRTRGAGELFF
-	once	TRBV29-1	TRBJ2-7	TGCAGCGTTGAAGTAGAGTCTAGCGTAGACTACGAGCAGTACTTC	CSVEVESSVDYEQYF
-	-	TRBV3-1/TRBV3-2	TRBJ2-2	TGTGCCAGCAGCCAAAGAGGGCGTACCACCGGGGAGCTGTTTTTT	CASSQRGRTTGELFF
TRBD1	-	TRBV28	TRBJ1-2	TGTGCCAGCAGTCCCTCCGGGACAGGGAAGGGCTATGGCTACACCTTC	CASSPSGTGKGYGYTF
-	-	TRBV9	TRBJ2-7	TGTGCCAGCAGCGTAAGAGGTAGTTCCTACGAGCAGTACTTC	CASSVRGSSYEQYF
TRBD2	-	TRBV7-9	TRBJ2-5	TGTGCCAGCAGCTCGGGGGGAGAGACCCAGTACTTC	CASSSGGETQYF
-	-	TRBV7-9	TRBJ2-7	TGTGCCAGCAGCTTGGCACAGGGTTTCCTCGAGCAGTACTTC	CASSLAQGFLEQYF
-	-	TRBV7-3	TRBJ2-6	TGTGCCAGCAGCCCCGAGGGAATTTCTGGGGCCAACGTCCTGACTTTC	CASSPEGISGANVLTF
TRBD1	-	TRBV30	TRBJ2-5	TGTGCCGCCAACAGGGGGCCAGAGACCCAGTACTTC	CAANRGPETQYF